This T cell receptor beta chain was identified during a study of cytomegalovirus exposure and HLA in healthy donors (dated by TCRdb to 2017 to 2019). General notes on the study: According to an earlier analysis of a few hundred of the donors, roughly 180 million T cells yielded 117 million unique TCR beta sequences and about 300 Gb of sequence data. About 320 gigabases of sequencing data and approximately 85 million unique TCR sequences were included in an early release covering around 600 HLA-typed donors. Among the 398 genotyped donors, approximately 76% belonged to the genetic ancestry cluster associated with self-reported Caucasian donors. The aim of the study was to test whether cataloging public T cell receptors could identify signatures of past pathogen exposure. The study profiled the T cell repertoires of more than 500 subjects by immunosequencing and related them to cytomegalovirus serostatus. A separate validation cohort of 90 to 150 different subjects was used in addition to the 666-subject first cohort. To predict cytomegalovirus infection status, the study brought together high-throughput TCR immunosequencing, statistical association of individual TCRs with disease status, and machine learning. A later analysis re-analyzed previously published TCR beta repertoires from 550 to 700 donors and added high-resolution HLA genotyping to study TCR occurrence patterns. The later analysis used no new phenotypic data to find candidate immune exposures, relying instead on TCR beta sequences and their occurrence across donors. An earlier analysis of around 580 of the donors used high-throughput TCR beta sequencing to judge whether each TCR beta V gene segment behaved as functional or pseudogenic. Donor age, sex, ethnicity and CMV serostatus were collected together with the repertoire data. A later genetic analysis used genome-wide SNP genotypes for about 60% of the roughly 700 donors, treating that subset as a discovery cohort. All discovery cohort repertoires had been generated using a single sequencing platform. HLA typing covered class I and class II loci at four-digit resolution. The number of donors typed differed by locus, with roughly 629-640 for A, B, C, DRB1 and DQB1, 522 for DQA1, 600 to 610 for DPA1, and around 430 for DPB1. Several DR-DQ haplotypes were treated as single units for association and clustering because of strong linkage in the cohort. Among about 390 genotyped donors of the cohort, an average of 235,054 unique TCR beta nucleotide sequences were sequenced per donor, roughly 20% of them non-productive. The full study reports these points: A cluster of highly shared sequence variants was judged likely to be a technical artifact of the sequencing pipeline. A further reported finding was that TCR beta sequences accurately predicted the HLA-A and HLA-B alleles for most subjects in the first cohort. The authors suggested that the approach could potentially be extended to other disease states and immunological phenotypes. According to a later analysis, TCR association rates differed among HLA loci, with DRB1 alleles showing the most associated TCRs and HLA-C alleles showing the fewest. V-gene and J-gene trimming of TCR beta chains was associated with a missense DCLRE1C variant in a later genetic analysis, and the association was replicated in an independent cohort. The classifier was reported to diagnose cytomegalovirus status with high specificity and sensitivity in both the original and validation cohorts. Because HLA typing was unavailable for some donors at each locus, only the typed subset was used in association tests. The cohort was sequenced for TCR beta chains only, and without alpha or paired-chain data the features that could be detected were limited. CMV serostatus was the only immune exposure information available for the cohort. When HLA alleles, especially DR and DQ, strongly co-occurred, attributing TCR associations to individual alleles was difficult. Sequencing depth was assumed to be roughly uniform across donors in the presence/absence analyses, though that assumption may not hold. While some public TCRs were present in many individuals, most TCR sequences turned up only very rarely across donors. Specific HLA alleles were associated with some 15,000 TCR beta sequences at a false discovery rate of 0.05 in a later analysis. An earlier analysis of some 590 of the donors showed that most TCR beta V segments appeared in productive rearrangements either about 87% or about 30% of the time, which broadly matched IMGT annotations. Correlated functional status among segregating V segments might reflect linkage disequilibrium, but an unknown experimental factor could not be ruled out. In a later analysis, several top co-occurrence clusters were reported to appear linked to parvovirus B19, influenza, CMV and Epstein-Barr virus. In a later analysis, HLA-associated TCR beta chains were found to be more clonally expanded and to have lower generation probabilities than equally common non-associated chains. A total of about 180 TCR beta chains were listed by the study as associated with cytomegalovirus. Compared with the approximately 700-donor mean, donors in an Asian-associated ancestry cluster had fewer N-insertions in productive TCRs, according to a later genetic analysis. Three of the identified cytomegalovirus-associated TCR beta chains were confirmed in vitro to be specific for cytomegalovirus antigens. A later analysis found that most CMV-associated TCR beta chains appeared HLA-restricted, with HLA associations seemingly driven largely by CMV exposure. Because counts were too low, roughly 18 rarely observed V segments, including chromosome 9 orphons, were left out of the earlier analysis of 587 of the donors. Because the 87-base-pair reads could not distinguish some IMGT-functional V segments, including TRBV6-2 and TRBV6-3, those segments were excluded.

The protocol used for the library was the immunoSEQ multiplex PCR assay. A mixture of 60 forward primers for TCR Vbeta segments and 13 reverse primers for TCR Jbeta segments was used in the multiplex PCR. The CDR3 region of rearranged TCR beta genes was amplified from genomic DNA by a multiplex PCR assay. Amplified TCR beta libraries were sequenced as 87-base-pair reads on the Illumina HiSeq System. In the original analysis: A later analysis tallied 70 million to 100 million unique TCR beta chains across the 700 or so repertoires, and roughly 11 million of those chains were shared by two or more donors. Raw reads were error-corrected and collapsed into unique sequences with a nearest-neighbor algorithm that merged closely related sequences to remove PCR and sequencing errors. CDR3 sequences were aligned to IMGT reference sequences to assign V, D and J gene segments. Each retained sequence needed at least a six-nucleotide match to both a V gene segment and a J gene segment. A rearrangement was called productive if the CDR3 had no stop codons and remained in frame with V and J, and every other rearrangement was called non-productive. Following IMGT convention, CDR3 was defined as the stretch from the second conserved V-encoded cysteine to the conserved J-encoded phenylalanine. In an earlier analysis of around 640 of the donors, sequences lacking an unambiguous match to a single V gene segment were excluded. In an earlier analysis of a few hundred of the donors, V segments were called functional above 56.7% productive rearrangements and were called segregating when the between-donor standard deviation exceeded 5%. A statistical classification framework was built to diagnose cytomegalovirus status from the catalog of TCR beta chain sequences. In a later analysis, V and J genes were assigned by comparing TCR nucleotide sequences against IMGT/GENE-DB human TR gene sequences. The TCRdist pipeline was used in a later analysis to assign CDR3 sequences and most-parsimonious VDJ recombination scenarios. A later analysis defined each TCR beta chain by its CDR3 amino acid sequence plus V-gene family, and excluded reads lacking a unique V-gene family. To address suspected cross-contamination and a sequencing artifact, a later analysis removed some 620 highly shared, low-generation-probability nucleotide sequences. In a later analysis, a clonal expansion index for each public chain was calculated from normalized within-repertoire ranks of inferred template counts. In a later analysis, generation probabilities were computed with a VDJ recombination model fitted to out-of-frame rearrangements, and the resulting probabilities were checked against IGoR. A later analysis scored TCR-TCR, TCR-HLA and TCR-CMV co-occurrence with hypergeometric tests, applying a repertoire-size bias correction to TCR pairs. A later analysis estimated false discovery rates by permuting HLA or CMV assignments 20 times. In a later analysis, co-occurring TCRs were grouped using DBSCAN, with TCRdist sequence similarity added in when clustering inside HLA-allele-positive subsets. Co-occurrence clustering excluded repertoires with fewer than 30,000 or more than 120,000 public chains, plus five with anomalous nucleotide sharing. In TCRdb, the immuneACCESS table is reduced to in-frame sequences with V and J assigned. These tables do not hold every clone; where another copy was compared, an unresolved V gene accounts for under half, and the others remain unexplained. The V and J calls and the clone size are those of that table, but D and trimming were determined from the DNA. This sample is represented by over 150,000 clones; 65% to 85% of them were singletons. The biggest ten clones account for approximately 3% of the sample.

The cohort consisted of 650 to 850 healthy bone marrow donors. At the time of sampling, every cohort member was nominally healthy, though immune exposures that went unrecorded were likely present. The donor was CMV seronegative and belonged to the group of under 400 seronegative cohort members. Each donor provided a peripheral blood sample, and peripheral blood mononuclear cells were used for TCR beta sequencing. The Qiagen DNeasy Blood Extraction Kit was used to extract genomic DNA from the blood cell samples. CDR1 and CDR2 are drawn from the germline V gene: SGHNT, YENEEA. Measured from the cysteine to the phenylalanine, the CDR3 is 17 residues long. Only CDR3 DNA is held: 51 bases, read in frame from base 1. Relative to germline, V is missing 5 bases and J is missing 2 bases, with 10 bases of the junction outside any gene match. About this clone itself: The specificity of this receptor is unknown. No qualities accompany the bases; no much larger clone lies one base away.

Recombination connected TRBV11-3 to TRBJ2-5, and 11 junction bases match TRBD2. Sequencing used PBMCs. This TCR derives from a woman in her twenties or thirties in good health and CMV-seronegative. For the CDR3, the sequence is CASSPGTSGNPQETQYF. The nucleotide sequence reads TGTGCCAGCAGCCCCGGGACTAGCGGTAACCCACAAGAGACCCAGTACTTC. With all but the CDR3 taken from the reference TRBV11-3 and TRBJ2-5 genes, the full variable domain is: EAGVVQSPRYKIIEKKQPVAFWCNPISGHNTLYWYLQNLGQGPELLIRYENEEAVDDSQLPKDRFSAERLKGVDSTLKIQPAELGDSAVYLCASSPGTSGNPQETQYFGPGTRLLVL.